This record looks at one T cell receptor (beta chain) sequence and its context. This sample was taken from a study of blood T cell repertoires in COVID-19. About the research overall: Whether acute or convalescent, the COVID-19 samples came from the United States, Italy and Spain. Sources were T cells, B-cell-depleted T cells, or PBMCs; the material itself was cDNA or gDNA.

Authors' processing steps: By means of reference gene primer amplification, nucleated cell counts were estimated. Sequencing was performed with immunoSEQ multiplex PCR; in TCRdb, only in-frame clones are kept and a portion is missing. That table gives V, J and clone size, and the DNA gave D and trimming. The sample carries 65,000 to 75,000 clones, about 80% recorded once. The CDR3 consists of 13 residues. Trimming took off 5 bases at V and 15 bases at J, with 20 bases between the two ends. Germline CDR1 is SQVTM and CDR2 is ANQGSEA. This receptor was taken from a human donor in a cohort sampled during active COVID-19. The sample was peripheral blood. V is TRBV29-1 and J is TRBJ2-6; possible D gene TRBD1, 8 bases. CDR3 sequence reads: CSVFSKQGGRLTF. CDR3 nucleotide sequence: TGCAGCGTTTTCAGCAAACAGGGGGGGCGCCTGACTTTC.